The 28 T cell receptor beta chains below were found in one sample sequenced in a study of blood T cell repertoires in COVID-19 (dated by TCRdb to 2018 to 2021). Receptors were amplified or captured by the immunoSEQ multiplex PCR assay. This is the immuneACCESS table as TCRdb keeps it, with only in-frame sequences that have V and J called. A part of the clones is gone; compared with another copy, unresolved V genes explain less than half, and the rest is unexplained. For this sample the table gives 70,000 to 95,000 clones, of which roughly 90% were detected only once. The top ten clones comprise roughly 1.5% of the sample. The sequenced sample was peripheral blood. Every receptor here comes from a human donor with active COVID-19. The donor label of this sample is uncertain.

The CDR3 sequence: CASSSRHSSPLHF. The CDR3 DNA reads TGTGCCAGCAGTTCCCGACATTCTTCACCCCTCCACTTT. The chain uses TRBV12-3 or TRBV12-4 and TRBJ1-6; D unresolved. V was cut by 4 bases and J by 9 bases, with 10 bases left in between. The CDR3 has 13 residues.

The chain uses TRBV15 and TRBJ1-6; 9 nucleotides align to TRBD1. The V and J ends lost 5 bases and 9 bases, in that order; junction bases with no gene match: 11. CDR3 length equals 16 residues. CDR1 LNHNV and CDR2 YYDKDF come from the germline V gene (reference sequence). The CDR3 DNA reads as TGTGCCACCAGCGAGCCCGGGACAGGGAGAGGTTCACCCCTCCACTTT. Amino acid sequence: CATSEPGTGRGSPLHF. Based on the CDR3 plus reference TRBV15 and TRBJ1-6, the full variable domain is DAMVIQNPRYQVTQFGKPVTLSCSQTLNHNVMYWYQQKSSQAPKLLFHYYDKDFNNEADTPDNFQSRRPNTSFCFLDIRSPGLGDTAMYLCATSEPGTGRGSPLHFGNGTRLTVT.

The chain recombines TRBV14 with TRBJ2-1; 7 bases map to TRBD1. The CDR3 is 14 amino acids. CDR1 and CDR2 from the germline V gene are SGHDN and FVKESK. Germline trimming cut 5 bases from V and 15 bases from J; bases unmatched to any gene: 16. Written as DNA, the CDR3 is TGTGCCAGCAGCAATCAGGACAGGCACGGCCCCCCGTTCTTC. Encoded protein: CASSNQDRHGPPFF.

The chain's CDR3 is CASSYGSVMNTEAFF. The CDR3 DNA reads as TGTGCCAGCAGTTACGGCTCAGTCATGAACACTGAAGCTTTCTTT. This chain connects TRBV6-5 to TRBJ1-1; no clear D gene. In germline, CDR1 is MNHEY, CDR2 SVGAGI. This CDR3 spans 15 amino acids. V was pared by 2 bases and J by 0 bases, with 10 bases between.

The chain links TRBV5-3 to TRBJ2-7; perhaps TRBD1 as D (6 bases). TRBV5-3 has ORF status, its function being uncertain. This CDR3 has 15 amino acids. The V end lost 1 base, the J end lost 5 bases, and 16 bases lay between the germline ends. The CDR3 region is CARSLRGGVMDEQYF. CDR3 bases: TGTGCCAGAAGCTTGCGTGGGGGCGTCATGGACGAGCAGTACTTC.

The V gene is TRBV6-1, the J gene TRBJ1-2, with 8 bases aligning to TRBD1. In germline, CDR1 is MNHNS, CDR2 SASEGT. V lost 0 bases to trimming and J lost 4 bases; unmatched junction nucleotides: 7. CDR3 length: 16 residues. The CDR3 loop is CASSEAPTGGRYGYTF. CDR3 coding DNA: TGTGCCAGCAGTGAAGCGCCCACAGGGGGACGCTATGGCTACACCTTC.

The V gene is TRBV7-6, the J gene TRBJ2-1, with TRBD1 matching 8 bases. V shed 3 bases and J 4 bases; nucleotides not matched to a gene: 5. This CDR3 is 15 amino acids long. Per the germline V gene, CDR1 is SGHVS and CDR2 is FNYEAQ. Here the CDR3 DNA reads TGTGCCAGCAGCTTTCCGGACAGGGCGTACAATGAGCAGTTCTTC. Translating it yields CASSFPDRAYNEQFF.

This clone was picked up one time. The V call is TRBV7-9, the J call TRBJ1-1; D is unclear. V gave up 5 bases and J gave up 7 bases, with 8 bases separating them. Germline V gene data show CDR1 as SEHNR and CDR2 as FQNEAQ (reference sequence). The CDR3 contains 11 residues. The CDR3 DNA follows: TGTGCCAGCAGCCCGAATAGTGAAGCTTTCTTT. The encoded protein is CASSPNSEAFF.

V is TRBV5-5 and J is TRBJ2-3; D is possibly TRBD1 (6 bases). This CDR3 region has 15 residues. V lost 2 bases and J lost 6, with 16 bases in between. Germline V CDR1 and CDR2: SGHKS, YYEKEE (reference sequence). CDR3 coding DNA: TGTGCCAGCAGCTTCCGGGACAACCCCTGGGATACGCAGTATTTT. As protein: CASSFRDNPWDTQYF.

The chain couples TRBV18 to TRBJ1-4; no clear D. The length of the CDR3 is 17 residues. The ends were cut back, 5 bases at V and 4 bases at J, with 20 bases in the middle. The germline CDR1 and CDR2 sequences are KGHSH and LQKENI. In DNA, the CDR3 is TGTGCCAGCTCAAACCAAATAGGTTCCAGGCATAATGAAAAACTGTTTTTT. It codes for CASSNQIGSRHNEKLFF.

V and J are TRBV5-5 and TRBJ1-1, with TRBD1 identical over 7 bases. V was clipped by 0 bases and J by 6 bases; unmatched bases: 14. The length of the CDR3 is 17 residues. Germline values: CDR1 SGHKS, CDR2 YYEKEE (reference sequence). The CDR3 DNA reads as TGTGCCAGCAGCTTGGACTTTCCGGGTAACAGGGGCTCTGAAGCTTTCTTT. Its translation is CASSLDFPGNRGSEAFF.

DNA for the CDR3: TGCGCCAGCAGCCCCAGACTAGCAGAGGCAGATACGCAGTATTTT. It yields the protein CASSPRLAEADTQYF. V is TRBV5-1 and J is TRBJ2-3; TRBD2 matches at 7 bases. Germline V gives CDR1 SGHRS, CDR2 YFSETQ. V was pared by 4 bases and J by 4 bases, with 9 bases of the junction left unmatched. The length of the CDR3 is 15 residues.

The V call is TRBV12-3 or TRBV12-4, the J call TRBJ1-6; D unresolved. V lost 1 base, J lost 10 bases, and 8 bases lay in between. This CDR3 contains 13 residues. CDR3 bases: TGTGCCAGCAGTTTAGATCCAGGATCACCCCTCCACTTT. Protein product: CASSLDPGSPLHF.

This clone was observed a few times. The J gene is TRBJ2-7, the V gene TRBV5-1; 7 bases match TRBD2. With 4 bases clipped from V and 1 base from J, the junction kept 5 bases outside the gene matches. Germline values: CDR1 SGHRS, CDR2 YFSETQ. CDR3 length: 14 residues. The chain's CDR3 is CASSPSGASYEQYF. In nucleotides, the CDR3 is TGCGCCAGCAGCCCGAGCGGGGCGTCCTACGAGCAGTACTTC.

V usage is TRBV5-4 and J usage is TRBJ2-6; weak D call: TRBD1 (5 bases). The CDR3 consists of 15 residues. V was clipped by 2 bases and J by 0 bases, with 6 bases between them. The germline gives CDR1 SGHNT, CDR2 YYREEE (reference sequence). The CDR3, as DNA: TGTGCCAGCAGCTTTCAGGGCTCTGGGGCCAACGTCCTGACTTTC. Translated, it gives CASSFQGSGANVLTF. Using reference TRBV5-4 and TRBJ2-6 for the parts outside the CDR3, the full variable domain is ETGVTQSPTHLIKTRGQQVTLRCSSQSGHNTVSWYQQALGQGPQFIFQYYREEENGRGNFPPRFSGLQFPNYSSELNVNALELDDSALYLCASSFQGSGANVLTFGAGSRLTVL.

The chain joins TRBV25-1 to TRBJ1-2, with 9 bases that match TRBD1. The CDR3 has 14 residues. CDR1 is MGHDK and CDR2 is SYGVNS in the germline V gene. Germline trimming cut 5 bases from V and 8 bases from J; bases unmatched to any gene: 9. The CDR3 DNA reads TGTGCCAGCAGTCCATTACAGGGGGCTCGCGGCTACACCTTC. It codes for CASSPLQGARGYTF.

Written as DNA, the CDR3 is TGTGCCAACTGTTCGGGACAGGGACCTTCACCCCTCCACTTT. Translated, it gives CANCSGQGPSPLHF. The chain links TRBV10-3 to TRBJ1-6; the match to TRBD1 covers 9 bases. The CDR3 has 14 residues. V dropped 10 bases and J dropped 9; count of bases not matched to a gene: 10. Germline loops: CDR1 ENHRY, CDR2 SYGVKD.

The count of this clone is one. This rearrangement joins TRBV4-3 to TRBJ2-3; a possible D gene is TRBD1 (6 bases). This CDR3 has 13 residues. Germline V CDR1 and CDR2: LGHNA, YSLEER. Trimming took off 4 bases at V and 3 bases at J, with 8 bases between the two ends. CDR3 amino acids: CASSRDMTDTQYF. The CDR3 nucleotides are TGCGCCAGCAGCCGGGACATGACAGATACGCAGTATTTT.

The J gene is TRBJ1-2, the V gene TRBV21-1; no DNA check was done on the table's D call, TRBD1. TRBV21-1 is a recognized pseudogene. The length of the CDR3 is 16 residues. The CDR3 loop is CASSLILTGTVYGYTF. CDR3 coding DNA: TGTGCCAGCAGCTTAATTCTGACAGGAACGGTCTATGGCTACACCTTC.

V is TRBV10-3 and J is TRBJ2-2; unclear D gene. The CDR3 is made up of 14 amino acids. Germline V gene data show CDR1 as ENHRY and CDR2 as SYGVKD. V lost 4 bases and J lost 1, with 7 bases in between. CDR3 sequence reads: CAISALQNTGELFF. CDR3 sequence (DNA): TGTGCCATCAGTGCTTTACAGAACACCGGGGAGCTGTTTTTT.

The chain links TRBV7-9 to TRBJ1-5; 11 positions agree with TRBD1. Germline CDR1 SEHNR, CDR2 FQNEAQ (reference sequence). The trim removed 5 bases at V and 5 bases at J, leaving 2 bases unmatched. The CDR3 covers 14 residues. DNA of the CDR3: TGTGCCAGCAGCCCGGGACAGGGGGATCAGCCCCAGCATTTT. This gives the protein CASSPGQGDQPQHF.

This clone appeared a single time. The chain is built from TRBV3-1 (or the pseudogene TRBV3-2) and TRBJ1-5; D is perhaps TRBD1 (6 bases). Germline V CDR1 and CDR2: LGHDT, YNNKEL (reference sequence). This CDR3 is 15 amino acids long. The V end lost 3 bases, the J end lost 4 bases, and 13 bases lay between the germline ends. The CDR3 region has the DNA TGTGCCAGCAGCCAGGGGGCTTGGGAGAATCAGCCCCAGCATTTT. As protein: CASSQGAWENQPQHF.

The V call is TRBV7-2, the J call TRBJ2-3, with 7 bases lining up with TRBD1. CDR3 length: 15 residues. Germline CDR1 reads SGHTA; CDR2 reads FQGNSA. Trimming took 3 bases from V and 2 from J; bases not matched to a gene: 5. This CDR3 is CASSFKTGYTDTQYF. CDR3 coding DNA: TGTGCCAGCAGCTTTAAGACAGGGTACACAGATACGCAGTATTTT.

This rearrangement joins TRBV28 to TRBJ1-4, with 9 bases that match TRBD1. Germline loops: CDR1 MDHEN, CDR2 SYDVKM. The CDR3 contains 14 residues. The V gene end was trimmed by 5 bases and the J gene end by 10 bases; junction bases not matched to a gene: 8. The CDR3 coding sequence is TGTGCCAGCAGTCCCCCGGGACAGGGTCTAAAACTGTTTTTT. It codes for CASSPPGQGLKLFF.

The V gene is TRBV2, the J gene TRBJ2-1; 7 bases line up with TRBD2. V lost 5 bases, J lost 6 bases, and 10 bases stayed unmatched. The CDR3 has 15 residues. CDR1 SNHLY and CDR2 FYNNEI come from the germline V gene. The CDR3 nucleotides read TGTGCCAGCAGTCGGGGAGGGGCTCAAGGCAATGAGCAGTTCTTC. Its protein product is CASSRGGAQGNEQFF. The variable domain in full, with the rest retrieved from reference TRBV2 and TRBJ2-1, is EPEVTQTPSHQVTQMGQEVILRCVPISNHLYFYWYRQILGQKVEFLVSFYNNEISEKSEIFDDQFSVERPDGSNFTLKIRSTKLEDSAMYFCASSRGGAQGNEQFFGPGTRLTVL.

The chain has TRBV15 and TRBJ2-1; D is possibly TRBD2 (6 bases). V was clipped by 1 base and J by 12 bases, with 13 bases between them. Germline CDR1 and CDR2: LNHNV and YYDKDF (reference sequence). The CDR3 runs 13 residues. CDR3 loop: CATSRGSGVGQFF. CDR3 coding DNA: TGTGCCACCAGCAGAGGGTCGGGGGTAGGGCAGTTCTTC. The entire variable domain, with the rest obtained from reference TRBV15 and TRBJ2-1, is as follows: DAMVIQNPRYQVTQFGKPVTLSCSQTLNHNVMYWYQQKSSQAPKLLFHYYDKDFNNEADTPDNFQSRRPNTSFCFLDIRSPGLGDTAMYLCATSRGSGVGQFFGPGTRLTVL.

The chain joins TRBV9 to TRBJ1-3, with D uncertain. The ends were cut back, 0 bases at V and 0 bases at J, with 4 bases in the middle. This CDR3 spans 14 amino acids. From germline, CDR1 is SGDLS and CDR2 YYNGEE. The chain's CDR3 is CASSVVSSGNTIYF. In nucleotides, the CDR3 is TGTGCCAGCAGCGTAGTTAGCTCTGGAAACACCATATATTTT.

The CDR3 coding sequence is TGTGCCAGCAGCGCCACCCCGGACGGGAGGGAGCAGTACTTC. Amino acids: CASSATPDGREQYF. This chain connects TRBV9 to TRBJ2-7; 7 bases are a match to TRBD2. CDR1 is SGDLS and CDR2 is YYNGEE in the germline V gene. The CDR3 is made up of 14 amino acids. V lost 3 bases, J lost 7 bases, and 10 bases stayed unmatched.